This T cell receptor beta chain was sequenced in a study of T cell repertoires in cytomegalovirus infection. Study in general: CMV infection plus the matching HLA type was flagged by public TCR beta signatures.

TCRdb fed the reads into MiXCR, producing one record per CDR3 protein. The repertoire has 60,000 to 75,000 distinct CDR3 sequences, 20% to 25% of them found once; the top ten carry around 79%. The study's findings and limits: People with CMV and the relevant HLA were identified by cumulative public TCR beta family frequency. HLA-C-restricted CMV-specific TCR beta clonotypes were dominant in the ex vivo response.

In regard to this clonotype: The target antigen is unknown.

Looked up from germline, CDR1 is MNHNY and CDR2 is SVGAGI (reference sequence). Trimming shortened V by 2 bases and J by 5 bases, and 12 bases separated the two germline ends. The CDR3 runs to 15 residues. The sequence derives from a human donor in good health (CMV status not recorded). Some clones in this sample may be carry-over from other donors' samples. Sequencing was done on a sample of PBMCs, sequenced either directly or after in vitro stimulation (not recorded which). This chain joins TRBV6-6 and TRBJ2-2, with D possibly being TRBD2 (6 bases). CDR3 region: CASSYQVAVTGELFF. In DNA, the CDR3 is TGTGCCAGCAGTTACCAGGTAGCGGTGACCGGGGAGCTGTTTTTT.